These 32 T cell receptor beta chains came from one sample sequenced in a study of T cell repertoires in cytomegalovirus infection. Each CDR3 protein gets one entry after TCRdb re-called the reads with MiXCR. This sample has fewer than 250,000 distinct CDR3 sequences, with 9% to 15% found just once. The sequenced sample was PBMCs. The receptors were gathered from a human donor in good health (CMV status not recorded). Some clones in this sample may be carry-over from other donors' samples.

This clonotype was observed many times. The CDR3 DNA reads as TGTGCCAGCAGCTTAAGCTGGCGAGAGACCCAGTACTTC. This sequence encodes CASSLSWRETQYF. The genes are TRBV7-6 and TRBJ2-5; D remains unclear. The germline gives CDR1 SGHVS, CDR2 FNYEAQ. V was pared by 2 bases and J by 4 bases, with 8 bases between. The CDR3 is made up of 13 amino acids. The full variable domain, rest sourced from reference TRBV7-6 and TRBJ2-5, is GAGVSQSPRYKVTKRGQDVALRCDPISGHVSLYWYRQALGQGPEFLTYFNYEAQQDKSGLPNDRFSAERPEGSISTLTIQRTEQRDSAMYRCASSLSWRETQYFGPGTRLLVL.

This clonotype was observed a few times. The genes are TRBV9 and TRBJ2-2; the D gene is possibly TRBD1 (5 bases). Germline CDR1 is SGDLS and CDR2 is YYNGEE. This CDR3 has 19 amino acids. The V end was cut by 0 bases, the J end by 3 bases, with 21 bases between. The DNA of the CDR3 is TGTGCCAGCAGCGTAGCGCCAGGGATATCCTCCAGGGACACCGGGGAGCTGTTTTTT. This codes for CASSVAPGISSRDTGELFF.

The J gene is TRBJ2-3, the V gene TRBV12-5; D remains unclear. CDR1 is LGHNT and CDR2 is FRNRAP in the germline V gene. The CDR3 totals 12 residues. The V gene lost 1 base and the J gene lost 6 bases, with 5 bases spanning the gap. CDR3 sequence (DNA): TGTGCTAGTGGTTTGGATGGGGATACGCAGTATTTT. Translating it yields CASGLDGDTQYF.

This clonotype has at least ten counts. The V and J genes are TRBV28 and TRBJ2-2, with unresolved D. Trimming took 5 bases from V and 5 from J, leaving 12 bases between them. CDR1 is MDHEN, CDR2 SYDVKM, per germline. The CDR3 has 14 amino acids. The CDR3 sequence is CASSPPGETGELFF. The CDR3 nucleotides are TGTGCCAGCAGTCCGCCTGGAGAAACCGGGGAGCTGTTTTTT.

This clonotype appeared many times. The rearrangement joins TRBV12-3 or TRBV12-4 to TRBJ2-2, with D possibly being TRBD1 (5 bases). V was cut by 6 bases and J by 4 bases, with 21 bases left in between. This CDR3 is 17 amino acids long. CDR3 nucleotide sequence: TGTGCCAGCAGCCTCACAGGTTTCGCCAGTGCCACCGGGGAGCTGTTTTTT. Protein: CASSLTGFASATGELFF.

The rearrangement links TRBV24-1 to TRBJ2-1; 9 positions agree with TRBD2. CDR1 is KGHDR and CDR2 is SFDVKD in the germline V gene. The CDR3 has 14 residues. The J segment lost 7 bases and the V segment lost 3 bases, leaving 3 bases of the junction unmatched. The CDR3 DNA reads as TGTGCCACCAGTGATCGCCTAGCGGGGAATGAGCAGTTCTTC. Protein product: CATSDRLAGNEQFF.

The chain links TRBV2 to TRBJ2-2; the D gene is possibly TRBD2 (5 bases). This CDR3 is 15 amino acids long. The V end lost 7 bases, the J end lost 5 bases, and 17 bases lay between the germline ends. Germline assignment: CDR1 SNHLY and CDR2 FYNNEI. CDR3 nucleotide sequence: TGTGCCAGCACTCCCGGACTTGCGCATACCGGGGAGCTGTTTTTT. Amino acid sequence: CASTPGLAHTGELFF.

V usage is TRBV5-4 and J usage is TRBJ1-3; D is undetermined. The V and J ends lost 1 base and 1 base respectively, with 6 bases between them. The CDR3 spans 14 residues. The germline V gene has CDR1 SGHNT and CDR2 YYREEE (reference sequence). CDR3 loop: CASSLKGSGNTIYF. The CDR3 bases are TGTGCCAGCAGCTTGAAGGGATCTGGAAACACCATATATTTT.

There are many counts of this clonotype. The chain links TRBV19 to TRBJ1-1; D uncertain. The CDR3 spans 14 residues. V was trimmed by 5 bases and J by 0 bases, leaving 10 bases between them. Germline V gene sequence: CDR1 LNHDA, CDR2 SQIVND (reference sequence). CDR3 loop: CASSLGRMNTEAFF. The CDR3, as DNA: TGTGCCAGTAGTCTAGGGAGGATGAACACTGAAGCTTTCTTT.

This clonotype was observed a few times. The gene calls are TRBV9 and TRBJ2-1; D may be TRBD1 (5 bases). The ends were cut back, 3 bases at V and 0 bases at J, with 16 bases in the middle. The CDR3 has 17 residues. Looked up from germline, CDR1 is SGDLS and CDR2 is YYNGEE. The CDR3, as DNA: TGTGCCAGCAGCGGCGAAAAGGGGTGGGGCTCCTACAATGAGCAGTTCTTC. Translating gives CASSGEKGWGSYNEQFF.

This clonotype was seen many times. The rearrangement uses TRBV7-2 and TRBJ2-7; D tentatively reads TRBD1 or TRBD2 (5 bases each). V lost 5 bases and J 5 bases, leaving 16 bases between the germline ends. Germline loops: CDR1 SGHTA, CDR2 FQGNSA. The length of the CDR3 is 14 residues. Here the CDR3 DNA reads TGTGCCAGCAGCGCCGGGACCTCCCCCAACGAGCAGTACTTC. Amino acids: CASSAGTSPNEQYF.

The chain carries TRBV5-1 and TRBJ2-3; 9 bases line up with TRBD2. This CDR3 region has 17 residues. Looked up from germline, CDR1 is SGHRS and CDR2 is YFSETQ. After removal of 4 bases from V and 2 bases from J, the junction contained 11 bases not matched to a gene. The CDR3 DNA sequence: TGCGCCAGCAGCCCCGACGGTAGCGGGGGTAACACAGATACGCAGTATTTT. Translating it yields CASSPDGSGGNTDTQYF.

This clonotype was picked up many times. The chain links TRBV6-2 or TRBV6-3 to TRBJ1-6; D is unresolved. Trimming took 6 bases from V and 8 from J, leaving 11 bases between them. This CDR3 has 13 amino acids. The germline CDR1 and CDR2 sequences are MNHEY and SVGEGT. This CDR3 reads CASSERPDSPLHF. The CDR3 nucleotides read TGTGCCAGCAGCGAGAGACCGGATTCACCCCTCCACTTT.

This clonotype was counted at least ten times. The chain joins TRBV6-2 or TRBV6-3 to TRBJ2-1, with no clear D. This CDR3 region has 11 residues. The V and J ends lost 5 bases and 7 bases respectively, with 6 bases between them. Germline CDR1 is MNHEY and CDR2 is SVGEGT. CDR3 in DNA: TGTGCCAGCAGTGGCTGGAATGAGCAGTTCTTC. Amino acid sequence: CASSGWNEQFF.

This clonotype was counted many times. CDR3 sequence: CASSPWGPGDLDTQYF. DNA for the CDR3: TGTGCCAGCAGCCCATGGGGACCGGGGGATCTAGATACGCAGTATTTT. The gene calls are TRBV7-2 and TRBJ2-3, with D tentatively TRBD2 (6 bases). The CDR3 has 16 amino acids. Germline CDR1 SGHTA, CDR2 FQGNSA. Trimming took 5 bases from V and 5 from J, leaving 20 bases between them. Filled out from reference TRBV7-2 and TRBJ2-3, the complete variable domain reads GAGVSQSPSNKVTEKGKDVELRCDPISGHTALYWYRQSLGQGLEFLIYFQGNSAPDKSGLPSDRFSAERTGGSVSTLTIQRTQQEDSAVYLCASSPWGPGDLDTQYFGPGTRLTVL.

This clonotype was seen at least ten times. Here the CDR3 DNA reads TGTGCCAGCAGTTTTGGGCAGACCCTGAACACTGAAGCTTTCTTT. As protein: CASSFGQTLNTEAFF. The V call is TRBV12-3 or TRBV12-4, the J call TRBJ1-1; no reliable D call. This CDR3 comprises 15 residues. V lost 3 bases and J 0 bases, leaving 11 bases between the germline ends.

This clonotype was seen more than once but under ten times. CDR3 sequence reads: CASSQDLRRGSAFF. The CDR3 nucleotides read TGTGCCAGCAGCCAAGATCTTAGAAGGGGGTCGGCTTTCTTT. This chain uses TRBV3-1 with TRBJ1-1; D perhaps matches TRBD1 (6 bases). V dropped 0 bases and J dropped 11 bases, with 16 bases sitting between them. This CDR3 is built from 14 residues. Germline V gene lookup returns CDR1 LGHDT and CDR2 YNNKEL (reference sequence). Full variable domain (outside the CDR3, taken from reference TRBV3-1 and TRBJ1-1): DTAVSQTPKYLVTQMGNDKSIKCEQNLGHDTMYWYKQDSKKFLKIMFSYNNKELIINETVPNRFSPKSPDKAHLNLHINSLELGDSAVYFCASSQDLRRGSAFFGQGTRLTVV.

This clonotype has a count of ten or more. J is TRBJ2-7 and V is TRBV28; unclear D gene. This CDR3 has 13 residues. Looked up from germline, CDR1 is MDHEN and CDR2 is SYDVKM. The V and J ends lost 8 bases and 2 bases respectively, with 13 bases between them. CDR3 residues: CASRMSQPYEQYF. The CDR3 DNA reads TGTGCCAGCCGCATGAGTCAACCCTACGAGCAGTACTTC.

This clonotype came up many times. CDR3 in DNA: TGTGCCAGCAGCCCGGCGGGAGGAGGACACAATGAGCAGTTCTTC. It codes for CASSPAGGGHNEQFF. The gene calls are TRBV7-2 and TRBJ2-1; the match to TRBD2 covers 8 bases. Germline CDR1 SGHTA, CDR2 FQGNSA. V trimming: 5 bases; J trimming: 5 bases; junction bases outside the gene matches: 8. This CDR3 contains 15 residues.

In this sample, this clonotype turned up a few times. The V call is TRBV29-1, the J call TRBJ1-2; D uncertain. The CDR3 spans 13 residues. V shed 8 bases and J shed 0 bases, with 13 bases lying between them. Germline-derived CDR1 and CDR2 are SQVTM and ANQGSEA. CDR3 sequence reads: CSTRTATNYGYTF. DNA of the CDR3: TGCAGCACCCGGACCGCAACTAACTATGGCTACACCTTC.

V is TRBV7-9 and J is TRBJ1-1, with TRBD1 matching over 7 bases. Per germline, CDR1 SEHNR and CDR2 FQNEAQ (reference sequence). The V gene end was trimmed by 7 bases and the J gene end by 3 bases; junction bases not matched to a gene: 14. This CDR3 has 16 residues. CDR3 sequence (DNA): TGTGCCAGCATCGAGCCCCGGACAGGCTTGGACACTGAAGCTTTCTTT. The encoded protein is CASIEPRTGLDTEAFF.

This clonotype was counted many times. The chain has TRBV11-3 and TRBJ1-2; D is unclear. The germline V and J ends were trimmed by 5 bases and 8 bases, with 15 bases remaining between them. The CDR3 consists of 13 residues. In germline, CDR1 is SGHNT, CDR2 YENEEA. The CDR3: CASSKEEQYGYTF. The CDR3 nucleotides read TGTGCCAGCAGCAAGGAAGAGCAGTACGGCTACACCTTC.

This clonotype was recorded at least ten times. The chain is built from TRBV19 and TRBJ2-3; D gene ambiguous. The CDR3 consists of 14 residues. V was clipped by 6 bases and J by 2 bases, with 12 bases between them. Germline V gives CDR1 LNHDA, CDR2 SQIVND (reference sequence). The DNA for the CDR3 is TGTGCCAGTAGCGCCTCGAGCTCCACAGATACGCAGTATTTT. Its translation is CASSASSSTDTQYF.

As concerns this clonotype: The junction departs from the called germline gene at one end, perhaps through a read error. V and J are TRBV12-3 or TRBV12-4 and TRBJ2-7; D gene unclear. The CDR3 contains 12 residues. CDR3 nucleotides: TGTGCCAGCAGTTTAGATGTTTACGAGAAGTACTTC. This codes for CASSLDVYEKYF.

The rearrangement links TRBV29-1 to TRBJ2-7; D call uncertain. Germline loops: CDR1 SQVTM, CDR2 ANQGSEA. Trimming removed 5 bases at V and 5 bases at J, with 10 bases between. The CDR3 covers 11 residues. The CDR3 loop is CSVSRVDEQYF. CDR3 DNA sequence: TGCAGCGTTTCAAGGGTGGACGAGCAGTACTTC.

This clonotype was counted once. The chain carries TRBV7-9 and TRBJ1-1, with D possibly matching TRBD1 (6 bases). Germline V gene lookup returns CDR1 SEHNR and CDR2 FQNEAQ (reference sequence). The CDR3 runs 16 residues. V lost 4 bases to trimming and J lost 0 bases, with 15 bases between them. Here the CDR3 DNA reads TGTGCCAGCAGCTACTACCCTGGGGGCATGAACACTGAAGCTTTCTTT. Its translation: CASSYYPGGMNTEAFF.

This clonotype showed up just a few times. V and J are TRBV6-1 and TRBJ2-1, with D maybe TRBD1 (6 bases). CDR3 length: 17 amino acids. Germline CDR1 and CDR2: MNHNS and SASEGT. V lost 5 bases to trimming and J lost 8 bases, with 25 bases between them. The CDR3 is CASSSTGSEYYNHEQFF. The CDR3 coding sequence is TGTGCCAGCAGTTCCACAGGGAGCGAGTACTACAATCATGAGCAGTTCTTC.

Written as DNA, the CDR3 is TGTGCCAGTAGTATTCGTGGGCGTAGCACCGGGGAGCTGTTTTTT. This codes for CASSIRGRSTGELFF. This rearrangement joins TRBV19 to TRBJ2-2, with D unclear. Trimming pared 3 bases from V and 4 bases from J, leaving 12 bases between. The CDR3 covers 15 residues. Germline V lookup: CDR1 LNHDA, CDR2 SQIVND (reference sequence).

This clonotype has more than one count but fewer than ten. The chain carries TRBV20-1 and TRBJ1-2; no reliable D call. The germline V gene has CDR1 DFQATT and CDR2 SNEGSKA (reference sequence). The CDR3 consists of 11 residues. Trimming left V 4 bases short and J 8 bases short, with 11 bases between. The CDR3: CSAIYETGYTF. The CDR3 nucleotides are TGCAGTGCTATCTATGAGACGGGCTACACCTTC.

The chain is built from TRBV7-4 and TRBJ2-6; the D is unclear. The germline gives CDR1 SGHVT, CDR2 SQSDAQ. The CDR3 is 15 residues long. The V and J ends lost 3 bases and 2 bases respectively, with 8 bases between them. Here the CDR3 reads CASSFGVAGANVLTF. CDR3 DNA sequence: TGTGCCAGCAGCTTTGGGGTGGCTGGGGCCAACGTCCTGACTTTC.

This sequence joins TRBV20-1 and TRBJ2-7; 11 bases agree with TRBD2. CDR1 DFQATT and CDR2 SNEGSKA come from the germline V gene (reference sequence). The CDR3 is made up of 15 amino acids. V lost 3 bases, J lost 2 bases, and 6 bases stayed unmatched. The CDR3 loop is CSARNIAGGAYEQYF. CDR3 DNA sequence: TGCAGTGCTAGGAATATAGCGGGAGGGGCCTACGAGCAGTACTTC.

This clonotype has at least ten counts. This chain connects TRBV7-8 to TRBJ1-1; tentatively, D is TRBD1 (6 bases). The CDR3 covers 14 residues. Germline V gene data show CDR1 as SGHVS and CDR2 as FQNEAQ. V lost 2 bases to trimming and J lost 1 base, with 8 bases between them. The CDR3 nucleotides are TGTGCCAGCAGCTTAAACAGGGCGAACACTGAAGCTTTCTTT. It translates to CASSLNRANTEAFF.